Following are 20 T cell receptor beta chains from one sample sequenced in a study of regulatory T cells in long-lasting Graves disease listed by TCRdb under 2021. This specimen's time point label, interpreted: newly diagnosed GD, antithyroid drugs for less than 3 months. For both TCR sequencing and RNA sequencing, RNA was extracted from PBMCs using TRIzol. The library was generated by multiplex PCR. TCRdb names Illumina HiSeq 4000 as the instrument used. iRepertoire HTBI primers and Arm-PCR amplification of CDR3 regions were used to construct TCR beta libraries. TCRdb trimmed the raw reads at Q25, called clones with MiXCR and kept productive beta chains. Merged by CDR3 protein, the rows form single entries marked with the most common genes and DNA. This sample is represented by approximately 350,000 distinct CDR3 sequences; approximately 10% of them were singletons. Approximately 20% of the sample is in the top ten clones.

Separately, the same data were catalogued under a study of T cells in Graves' hyperthyroidism and ophthalmopathy.

Sample: peripheral blood mononuclear cells (PBMCs), taken at new diagnosis, from a patient treated with antithyroid drugs. These receptors were collected from a woman between 18 and 29 years old with Graves disease. Donor details come from another sample of the same person, matched by shared clones.

The chain uses TRBV7-9 and TRBJ2-1, with TRBD2 matching over 13 bases. The trim removed 6 bases at V and 2 bases at J, leaving 4 bases unmatched. This CDR3 region has 16 residues. Germline lookup yields CDR1 SEHNR and CDR2 FQNEAQ (reference sequence). CDR3 in amino acids: CASRGTSGAAYNEQFF. The CDR3 coding sequence is TGTGCCAGCAGGGGGACTAGCGGGGCTGCCTACAATGAGCAGTTCTTC.

This clonotype occurred many times. The chain couples TRBV24-1 to TRBJ2-1; no clear D gene. This CDR3 comprises 13 residues. Trimming removed 0 bases at V and 7 bases at J, with 6 bases between. Germline V CDR1 and CDR2: KGHDR, SFDVKD. The CDR3 DNA reads TGTGCCACCAGTGATTTGTCTGGGAATGAGCAGTTCTTC. Encoded protein: CATSDLSGNEQFF.

This clonotype occurred many times. The chain uses TRBV24-1 and TRBJ2-3; no clear D. The V gene's germline CDR1 is KGHDR and CDR2 SFDVKD. The CDR3 covers 12 residues. V shed 6 bases and J shed 3 bases, with 6 bases lying between them. The DNA for the CDR3 is TGTGCCACCAGTCCCGGTACAGATACGCAGTATTTT. Its protein product is CATSPGTDTQYF.

This clonotype has at least ten counts. V usage is TRBV6-1 and J usage is TRBJ1-2; D is undetermined. The CDR3 length is 14 residues. The V and J ends lost 9 bases and 8 bases respectively, with 22 bases between them. From germline, CDR1 is MNHNS and CDR2 SASEGT. The CDR3 spells CASRSGRIDVGYTF. The CDR3 coding sequence is TGTGCCAGTAGGTCCGGCAGGATAGATGTGGGCTACACCTTC.

This clonotype was seen at least ten times. The gene calls are TRBV7-3 and TRBJ1-1, with 9 positions matching TRBD1. CDR1 SGHTA and CDR2 FQGTGA come from the germline V gene. V lost 3 bases and J lost 1; bases outside the gene matches: 0. The CDR3 consists of 14 residues. The CDR3 sequence: CASSLGQGNTEAFF. CDR3 nucleotide sequence: TGTGCCAGCAGCTTGGGACAGGGGAACACTGAAGCTTTCTTT.

This clonotype was counted ten times or more. The DNA for the CDR3 is TGTGCCAGCAGCGAGAACGGATATTCAGGTGAAGCTTTCTTT. Translating gives CASSENGYSGEAFF. V and J are TRBV7-2 and TRBJ1-1; no clear D gene. Trimming pared 5 bases from V and 7 bases from J, leaving 17 bases between. The CDR3 length is 14 residues. The germline CDR1 and CDR2 sequences are SGHTA and FQGNSA.

This clonotype was observed many times. This chain joins TRBV11-2 and TRBJ2-7; D gene unclear. Germline V gives CDR1 SGHAT, CDR2 FQNNGV. Trimming pared 4 bases from V and 3 bases from J, leaving 13 bases between. This CDR3 is 14 amino acids long. The CDR3 DNA is TGTGCCAGCAGCTCCAACAAACGCCTCTACGAGCAGTACTTC. This gives the protein CASSSNKRLYEQYF.

This clonotype occurred many times. The genes are TRBV5-1 and TRBJ2-3; tentative D call: TRBD2 (6 bases). The CDR3 loop spans 13 amino acids. V was pared by 3 bases and J by 8 bases, with 13 bases between. CDR1 SGHRS and CDR2 YFSETQ come from the germline V gene. The CDR3 DNA reads as TGCGCCAGCAGCTGGACGGGAGAGGGTACGCAGTATTTT. Its translation: CASSWTGEGTQYF.

The table lists this clonotype with many counts. The rearrangement uses TRBV19 and TRBJ1-1; possibly TRBD1 for D (6 bases). V lost 4 bases, J lost 3 bases, and 18 bases lay in between. The CDR3 is 16 residues long. The V gene's germline CDR1 is LNHDA and CDR2 SQIVND (reference sequence). The CDR3 DNA follows: TGTGCCAGTAGTACCCGTCCCGGGACACAGGACACTGAAGCTTTCTTT. Residues: CASSTRPGTQDTEAFF.

This clonotype was observed at least ten times. The V gene is TRBV28, the J gene TRBJ2-4; D is undetermined. Between the trimmed V and J ends, which lost 1 base and 1 base, there was a span of 8 bases. Germline CDR1 reads MDHEN; CDR2 reads SYDVKM. This CDR3 is 15 amino acids long. The CDR3 nucleotides read TGTGCCAGCAGTTTATTAGGTTTGGCCAAAAACATTCAGTACTTC. As protein: CASSLLGLAKNIQYF. The full variable domain, rest sourced from reference TRBV28 and TRBJ2-4, is DVKVTQSSRYLVKRTGEKVFLECVQDMDHENMFWYRQDPGLGLRLIYFSYDVKMKEKGDIPEGYSVSREKKERFSLILESASTNQTSMYLCASSLLGLAKNIQYFGAGTRLSVL.

This chain links TRBV10-3 with TRBJ1-2; no clear D. This CDR3 is built from 14 residues. From germline, CDR1 is ENHRY and CDR2 SYGVKD. V lost 0 bases, J lost 4 bases, and 9 bases lay in between. The CDR3 DNA follows: TGTGCCATCAGTGAGTCTGGTGGAGGCTATGGCTACACCTTC. Encoded protein: CAISESGGGYGYTF.

This clonotype has at least ten counts. The rearrangement uses TRBV15 and TRBJ1-2, with 11 bases identical to TRBD1. J gave up 8 bases and V 5 bases, and 4 bases lay outside the gene matches. The CDR3 spans 13 residues. Germline V lookup: CDR1 LNHNV, CDR2 YYDKDF (reference sequence). The CDR3 nucleotides are TGTGCCACCAGCTTGGACAGGGGGCAGGGCTACACCTTC. Translation gives CATSLDRGQGYTF. Full variable domain (outside the CDR3, taken from reference TRBV15 and TRBJ1-2): DAMVIQNPRYQVTQFGKPVTLSCSQTLNHNVMYWYQQKSSQAPKLLFHYYDKDFNNEADTPDNFQSRRPNTSFCFLDIRSPGLGDTAMYLCATSLDRGQGYTFGSGTRLTVV.

V is TRBV6-1 and J is TRBJ2-5; D unresolved. V dropped 1 base and J dropped 4 bases, with 13 bases sitting between them. Germline CDR1 and CDR2: MNHNS and SASEGT. This CDR3 comprises 15 residues. CDR3 nucleotides: TGTGCCAGCAGTGAAGTGAGACGGCTAATAGAGACCCAGTACTTC. Translation gives CASSEVRRLIETQYF.

This clonotype appeared many times. This chain links TRBV6-1 with TRBJ2-7; TRBD2 matches 9 bases. The germline CDR1 and CDR2 sequences are MNHNS and SASEGT. The CDR3 spans 14 residues. In nucleotides, the CDR3 is TGTGCCAGCAGCCCCCCGGTAGCGGGGGACTCGGCAACGGTC. Residues: CASSPPVAGDSATV.

Many counts were recorded for this clonotype. The gene calls are TRBV7-3 and TRBJ2-5; 7 bases fit TRBD1. Germline CDR1 reads SGHTA; CDR2 reads FQGTGA. The CDR3 extends over 14 amino acids. J was trimmed by 2 bases and V by 5 bases; bases with no gene match: 5. CDR3 sequence reads: CASSPTGRQETQYF. The CDR3 DNA follows: TGTGCCAGCAGCCCGACAGGGCGTCAAGAGACCCAGTACTTC.

This clonotype was seen only a few times. This chain joins TRBV19 and TRBJ1-1; 7 bases align to TRBD1. Trimming cost V 10 bases and J 2 bases; bases outside gene matches: 7. CDR3 size: 13 residues. Germline values: CDR1 LNHDA, CDR2 SQIVND (reference sequence). CDR3 nucleotide sequence: TGTGCCATTTTCGACAGGGACAACACTGAAGCTTTCTTT. It yields the protein CAIFDRDNTEAFF.

This clonotype was seen many times. The chain employs TRBV19 and TRBJ1-6; TRBD1 matches at 7 bases. The CDR3 runs to 16 residues. Germline V lookup: CDR1 LNHDA, CDR2 SQIVND (reference sequence). V was clipped by 3 bases and J by 7 bases; unmatched bases: 9. The CDR3 sequence: CASSIELGQLNSPLHF. CDR3 nucleotide sequence: TGTGCCAGTAGTATTGAGCTGGGACAGCTAAATTCACCCCTCCACTTT.

Many counts were recorded for this clonotype. This rearrangement joins TRBV10-3 to TRBJ2-7; 14 bases fit TRBD2. The V gene's germline CDR1 is ENHRY and CDR2 SYGVKD. V lost 10 bases and J lost 3; bases outside the gene matches: 29. The CDR3 extends over 22 amino acids. CDR3 coding DNA: TGTGCCACCAAGCCCCAAACAAGCGGACTAGCGGGAGGCGAGAAGCGTCTCTACGAGCAGTACTTC. It encodes CATKPQTSGLAGGEKRLYEQYF.

The rearrangement links TRBV4-3 to TRBJ2-2; D is unclear. This CDR3 has 16 amino acids. Germline V gives CDR1 LGHNA, CDR2 YSLEER. V lost 1 base and J 2 bases, leaving 11 bases between the germline ends. For the CDR3, the DNA is TGCGCCAGCAGCCAAGGGATCCAGCCAAACACCGGGGAGCTGTTTTTT. Protein: CASSQGIQPNTGELFF.

The chain uses TRBV20-1 and TRBJ2-3; TRBD2 matches 8 bases. Trimming at V came to 2 bases and at J to 5 bases, leaving 9 bases not matched to a gene. Germline loops: CDR1 DFQATT, CDR2 SNEGSKA (reference sequence). This CDR3 has 15 amino acids. The CDR3: CSARPPGGDGDTQYF. In DNA form, the CDR3 reads TGCAGTGCTAGACCTCCGGGGGGGGATGGAGATACGCAGTATTTT.